The clone carrying this TCR beta chain appeared a single time. This CDR3 is built from 15 residues. Trimming pared 2 bases from V and 4 bases from J, leaving 13 bases between. Germline V CDR1 and CDR2: SGHAT, FQNNGV. The entry originates in a study of blood T cell repertoires in COVID-19. Across the study: The origin of the acute and convalescent COVID-19 samples was the United States, Italy and Spain.

Seattle's enrolled individuals joined amid active infection and were then monitored longitudinally. Repertoires were generated with immunoSEQ multiplex PCR, while TCRdb's copy carries only in-frame clones and drops some. The sample has 410,000 or so clones; about 88% are singletons. The V and J genes are TRBV11-2 and TRBJ2-3; tentative D call: TRBD2 (7 bases). The receptor was isolated from a woman between 40 and 50 years old with COVID-19, enrolled during active disease. Sequenced input: peripheral blood. CDR3 coding DNA: TGTGCCAGCAGCTTAAGGGGGGGCTTATCAGATACGCAGTATTTT. It specifies CASSLRGGLSDTQYF.